Listed below are T cell receptor beta chains from one sample, sequenced in a study of control samples from healthy donors and cancer patients. The data were produced by immunoSEQ multiplex PCR, yet TCRdb's version contains in-frame clones alone and is incomplete. Of about 170,000 clones listed, 91% are singletons. Sequencing was done on a sample of blood. The receptors shown here come from a woman aged 30 to 39 in good health. The CDR3 runs from the conserved cysteine through the conserved F or W. The D gene is left open where the match is weak. Clone size is given for some rows only: seen once, a few or many times, or a class if the clone is expanded.

CDR3nt: TGTGCCAGCAGCGCCCGGGACAGGGGGCTCGAGCAGTACTTC; CDR3aa: CASSARDRGLEQYF; d_gene: TRBD1; abundance: NA; v_gene: TRBV9; j_gene: TRBJ2-7
CDR3nt: TGTGCCAGCAGTCCCTACAGGGACGGAGATACTGAAGCTTTCTTT; CDR3aa: CASSPYRDGDTEAFF; d_gene: NA; abundance: once; v_gene: TRBV6-5; j_gene: TRBJ1-1
CDR3nt: TGTGCCAGCTCACCGGACAGGGGGACTAATGAAAAACTGTTTTTT; CDR3aa: CASSPDRGTNEKLFF; d_gene: TRBD1; abundance: once; v_gene: TRBV18; j_gene: TRBJ1-4
CDR3nt: TGTGCCAGCAGCTTATACGGCGAGCAGTACTTC; CDR3aa: CASSLYGEQYF; d_gene: NA; abundance: many; v_gene: TRBV7-2; j_gene: TRBJ2-7
CDR3nt: TGTGCCAGCAGTTCCCCCGGGACAGCTAACTATGGCTACACCTTC; CDR3aa: CASSSPGTANYGYTF; d_gene: TRBD1; abundance: NA; v_gene: TRBV27; j_gene: TRBJ1-2
CDR3nt: TGTGCCAGCAGTTACTCAGGGGCCTACGAGCAGTACTTC; CDR3aa: CASSYSGAYEQYF; d_gene: NA; abundance: NA; v_gene: TRBV6-5; j_gene: TRBJ2-7
CDR3nt: TGTGCCAGCAGTGACAGGGAGGGGACTGAAGCTTTCTTT; CDR3aa: CASSDREGTEAFF; d_gene: NA; abundance: NA; v_gene: TRBV6-1; j_gene: TRBJ1-1
CDR3nt: TGTGCCAGCAGCCAGGGACTAGCGGGAGGAGGGACCCAGTACTTC; CDR3aa: CASSQGLAGGGTQYF; d_gene: TRBD2; abundance: NA; v_gene: TRBV14; j_gene: TRBJ2-5
CDR3nt: TGTGCCAGCAGCCCGGACAGGGGGTCCAAAAACATTCAGTACTTC; CDR3aa: CASSPDRGSKNIQYF; d_gene: TRBD1; abundance: NA; v_gene: TRBV6-5; j_gene: TRBJ2-4
CDR3nt: TGTGCCAGCAGCCAAAAACAGGGGAACTCCTACGAGCAGTACTTC; CDR3aa: CASSQKQGNSYEQYF; d_gene: TRBD1; abundance: NA; v_gene: TRBV3-1/TRBV3-2; j_gene: TRBJ2-7
CDR3nt: TGTGCCAGCAGCAGACAGGGCTATGGCTACACCTTC; CDR3aa: CASSRQGYGYTF; d_gene: TRBD1; abundance: NA; v_gene: TRBV5-5; j_gene: TRBJ1-2
CDR3nt: TGCAGTGCTAGTCAGCAAGAGACCCAGTACTTC; CDR3aa: CSASQQETQYF; d_gene: NA; abundance: NA; v_gene: TRBV20-1; j_gene: TRBJ2-5
CDR3nt: TGTGCCAGCAGCCCACGGAGACAGGGGAATGGCTACACCTTC; CDR3aa: CASSPRRQGNGYTF; d_gene: TRBD1; abundance: NA; v_gene: TRBV7-9; j_gene: TRBJ1-2
CDR3nt: TGTGCCAGTATGGGGGGATTCAGGTATACGCAGTATTTT; CDR3aa: CASMGGFRYTQYF; d_gene: NA; abundance: once; v_gene: TRBV19; j_gene: TRBJ2-3
CDR3nt: TGTGCCAGCAGCTTCGGGACAGGGCTCGAGCAGTACTTC; CDR3aa: CASSFGTGLEQYF; d_gene: TRBD1; abundance: NA; v_gene: TRBV7-3; j_gene: TRBJ2-7
CDR3nt: TGTGCCAGCAGCGGGACTAGCGGCACAGATACGCAGTATTTT; CDR3aa: CASSGTSGTDTQYF; d_gene: TRBD2; abundance: once; v_gene: TRBV7-8; j_gene: TRBJ2-3
CDR3nt: TGTGCCAGCAGGGGGCAGGGTCACAATGAGCAGTTCTTC; CDR3aa: CASRGQGHNEQFF; d_gene: NA; abundance: NA; v_gene: TRBV12-3/TRBV12-4; j_gene: TRBJ2-1
CDR3nt: TGTGCCAGCTCACCTCAGACAGGGAACACTGAAGCTTTCTTT; CDR3aa: CASSPQTGNTEAFF; d_gene: NA; abundance: NA; v_gene: TRBV18; j_gene: TRBJ1-1
CDR3nt: TGTGCCAGCAGTGCGGGGGGAGCGAACACCGGGGAGCTGTTTTTT; CDR3aa: CASSAGGANTGELFF; d_gene: TRBD2; abundance: NA; v_gene: TRBV6-4; j_gene: TRBJ2-2
CDR3nt: TGTGCCTGGACCCCGGGTAGCAATCAGCCCCAGCATTTT; CDR3aa: CAWTPGSNQPQHF; d_gene: NA; abundance: NA; v_gene: TRBV30; j_gene: TRBJ1-5
CDR3nt: TGCGCCAGCAGCCATGATAGGGTGGCCAAAAACATTCAGTACTTC; CDR3aa: CASSHDRVAKNIQYF; d_gene: NA; abundance: once; v_gene: TRBV4-3; j_gene: TRBJ2-4
CDR3nt: TGTGCCAGCAGCTTGCGGGGCAGAGCCTTCGATGAGCAGTTCTTC; CDR3aa: CASSLRGRAFDEQFF; d_gene: NA; abundance: NA; v_gene: TRBV5-4; j_gene: TRBJ2-1
CDR3nt: TGTGCCAGTAGTATATCAGGGAACAATGAGCAGTTCTTC; CDR3aa: CASSISGNNEQFF; d_gene: NA; abundance: NA; v_gene: TRBV19; j_gene: TRBJ2-1
CDR3nt: TGCGCCAGCAGCTCGGGACGGAGGAACACTGAAGCTTTCTTT; CDR3aa: CASSSGRRNTEAFF; d_gene: NA; abundance: NA; v_gene: TRBV5-1; j_gene: TRBJ1-1
CDR3nt: TGTGCCAGCAGCTTAGGGCAGGGCTATGAGCAGTTCTTC; CDR3aa: CASSLGQGYEQFF; d_gene: NA; abundance: NA; v_gene: TRBV11-3; j_gene: TRBJ2-1
CDR3nt: TGTGCCAGCAGTATCCAGGGGGGGGCCACTGAAGCTTTCTTT; CDR3aa: CASSIQGGATEAFF; d_gene: TRBD1; abundance: NA; v_gene: TRBV28; j_gene: TRBJ1-1
CDR3nt: TGCGCCAGCAGCCAAGAACGGGGTTGGGGTGAAAAACTGTTTTTT; CDR3aa: CASSQERGWGEKLFF; d_gene: NA; abundance: NA; v_gene: TRBV4-3; j_gene: TRBJ1-4
CDR3nt: TGTGCCAGTAGTATACTAGCGGGAGTATCCTACAATGAGCAGTTCTTC; CDR3aa: CASSILAGVSYNEQFF; d_gene: TRBD2; abundance: NA; v_gene: TRBV19; j_gene: TRBJ2-1
CDR3nt: TGTGCCAGCAGCTTAGCGGGAACAGCCAATTCACCCCTCCACTTT; CDR3aa: CASSLAGTANSPLHF; d_gene: NA; abundance: NA; v_gene: TRBV7-6; j_gene: TRBJ1-6
CDR3nt: TGTGCCAGTGGGGACAACTATAATTCACCCCTCCACTTT; CDR3aa: CASGDNYNSPLHF; d_gene: NA; abundance: NA; v_gene: TRBV19; j_gene: TRBJ1-6
CDR3nt: TGTGCCAGCAGCTTATCAATGAACACTGAAGCTTTCTTT; CDR3aa: CASSLSMNTEAFF; d_gene: NA; abundance: once; v_gene: TRBV7-6; j_gene: TRBJ1-1
CDR3nt: TGTGCCAGCAGTTACCGGGCTAGCGGGAGTACCGGGGAGCTGTTTTTT; CDR3aa: CASSYRASGSTGELFF; d_gene: TRBD2; abundance: few; v_gene: TRBV6-6; j_gene: TRBJ2-2
CDR3nt: TGTGCCAGCAGCTTCGGGACCACTAGCACAGATACGCAGTATTTT; CDR3aa: CASSFGTTSTDTQYF; d_gene: NA; abundance: NA; v_gene: TRBV7-9; j_gene: TRBJ2-3
CDR3nt: TGTGCCAGCAGTTACCTGGGCGGCAGGGGGCCAGATACGCAGTATTTT; CDR3aa: CASSYLGGRGPDTQYF; d_gene: TRBD1; abundance: once; v_gene: TRBV6-5; j_gene: TRBJ2-3
CDR3nt: TGTGCCAGCAGTTTACTAGCGGGCAACACCGGGGAGCTGTTTTTT; CDR3aa: CASSLLAGNTGELFF; d_gene: TRBD2; abundance: NA; v_gene: TRBV2; j_gene: TRBJ2-2
CDR3nt: TGTGCCAGCAGCTTAGCGGGGGGCGGGAACACTGAAGCTTTCTTT; CDR3aa: CASSLAGGGNTEAFF; d_gene: NA; abundance: NA; v_gene: TRBV7-8; j_gene: TRBJ1-1
CDR3nt: TGTGCCAGCAGCCAATCCGACGAGACGGGCGGGGAGCTGTTTTTT; CDR3aa: CASSQSDETGGELFF; d_gene: NA; abundance: NA; v_gene: TRBV16; j_gene: TRBJ2-2
CDR3nt: TGTGCCAGCAAATCAGACGGCAGGTCCTACGAGCAGTACTTC; CDR3aa: CASKSDGRSYEQYF; d_gene: NA; abundance: NA; v_gene: TRBV6-6; j_gene: TRBJ2-7
CDR3nt: TGTGCCAGCAGATACAGGGGGCCCCCAACTAATGAAAAACTGTTTTTT; CDR3aa: CASRYRGPPTNEKLFF; d_gene: TRBD1; abundance: NA; v_gene: TRBV28; j_gene: TRBJ1-4
CDR3nt: TGTGCCAGTATCGACCGACAGAGAAATTCACCCCTCCACTTT; CDR3aa: CASIDRQRNSPLHF; d_gene: NA; abundance: few; v_gene: TRBV19; j_gene: TRBJ1-6
CDR3nt: TGTGCCAGCAGCCAAGAGACTACCGACTCCTACAATGAGCAGTTCTTC; CDR3aa: CASSQETTDSYNEQFF; d_gene: NA; abundance: once; v_gene: TRBV4-2; j_gene: TRBJ2-1
CDR3nt: TGTGCCAGCAGACCGACAGGGCAAACTGAAGCTTTCTTT; CDR3aa: CASRPTGQTEAFF; d_gene: TRBD1; abundance: NA; v_gene: TRBV7-8; j_gene: TRBJ1-1
CDR3nt: TGTGCCAGCAGCTACAGGGTTCGAGGAGATACGCAGTATTTT; CDR3aa: CASSYRVRGDTQYF; d_gene: NA; abundance: NA; v_gene: TRBV7-9; j_gene: TRBJ2-3
CDR3nt: TGTGCCAGCAGTTACGGGACAGATACGCAGTATTTT; CDR3aa: CASSYGTDTQYF; d_gene: NA; abundance: once; v_gene: TRBV6-5; j_gene: TRBJ2-3
CDR3nt: TGTGCCAGCAGCTTAGCGGGAGGAATTCGGGAGACCCAGTACTTC; CDR3aa: CASSLAGGIRETQYF; d_gene: NA; abundance: NA; v_gene: TRBV7-2; j_gene: TRBJ2-5
CDR3nt: TGTGCCAGCAGTCGGCAGTCCAATCAGCCCCAGCATTTT; CDR3aa: CASSRQSNQPQHF; d_gene: NA; abundance: NA; v_gene: TRBV12-3/TRBV12-4; j_gene: TRBJ1-5
CDR3nt: TGTGCCAGCAGTGGGACTAGCGGGGATTGGGAGACCCAGTACTTC; CDR3aa: CASSGTSGDWETQYF; d_gene: TRBD2; abundance: NA; v_gene: TRBV9; j_gene: TRBJ2-5
CDR3nt: TGTGCCAGCAGTTGGACAGGGAATCAGCCCCAGCATTTT; CDR3aa: CASSWTGNQPQHF; d_gene: TRBD1; abundance: NA; v_gene: TRBV6-2/TRBV6-3; j_gene: TRBJ1-5
CDR3nt: TGTGCCAGCTCACCACAGGGGGCAAACTACGAGCAGTACTTC; CDR3aa: CASSPQGANYEQYF; d_gene: TRBD1; abundance: NA; v_gene: TRBV18; j_gene: TRBJ2-7
CDR3nt: TGTGCCAGCAGCTCCCAACTAGCGGGAGTCCACTACAATGAGCAGTTCTTC; CDR3aa: CASSSQLAGVHYNEQFF; d_gene: TRBD2; abundance: NA; v_gene: TRBV28; j_gene: TRBJ2-1
CDR3nt: TGTGCCAGCAGCGTATTGGGGACGGTGAACACTGAAGCTTTCTTT; CDR3aa: CASSVLGTVNTEAFF; d_gene: NA; abundance: once; v_gene: TRBV9; j_gene: TRBJ1-1